This record concerns one TCR beta chain sequence. What it binds is unknown. The ends lost 6 bases at V and 6 bases at J; junction bases unmatched: 3. Germline lookup yields CDR1 SNHLY and CDR2 FYNNEI. The CDR3 consists of 12 residues. The PCR used 60 Vbeta and 13 Jbeta primers. Authors' methods: A later analysis counted 65 million to 80 million unique TCR beta chains, some 12 million shared. Assay used: immunoSEQ multiplex PCR; TCRdb lists only in-frame clones, some missing. V, J and clone size were drawn from that table, and D and trimming were deduced from the DNA. The data hold 150,000 to 200,000 clones, with 80% to 90% observed a single time. Nominally healthy donors were sampled, though unrecorded immune exposures were likely. This record belongs to a study of cytomegalovirus exposure and HLA in healthy donors. Study observations and caveats: As immune exposure information, only CMV serostatus was available. There was a cluster of highly shared sequence variants that was likely a sequencing artifact.

This chain uses TRBV2 with TRBJ2-7; 9 positions match TRBD1. Material: PBMCs. This sequence originates from a woman under 40 in good health and CMV-seropositive. CDR3 coding DNA: TGTGCCAGCAGGGACAGGGGCTCCGAGCAGTACTTC. This encodes CASRDRGSEQYF.